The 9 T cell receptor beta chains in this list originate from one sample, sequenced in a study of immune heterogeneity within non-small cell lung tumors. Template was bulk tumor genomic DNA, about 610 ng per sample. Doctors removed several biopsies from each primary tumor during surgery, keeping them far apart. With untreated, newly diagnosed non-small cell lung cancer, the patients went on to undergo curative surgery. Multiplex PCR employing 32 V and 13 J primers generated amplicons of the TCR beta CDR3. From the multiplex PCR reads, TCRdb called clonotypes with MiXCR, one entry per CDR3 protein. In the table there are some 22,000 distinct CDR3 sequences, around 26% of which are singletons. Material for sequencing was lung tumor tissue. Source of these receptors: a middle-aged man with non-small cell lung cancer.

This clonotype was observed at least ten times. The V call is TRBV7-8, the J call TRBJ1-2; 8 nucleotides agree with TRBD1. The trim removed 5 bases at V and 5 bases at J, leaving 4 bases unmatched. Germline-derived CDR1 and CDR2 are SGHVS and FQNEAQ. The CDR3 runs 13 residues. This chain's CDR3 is CASSQGQGYGYTF. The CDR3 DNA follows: TGTGCCAGCAGCCAAGGACAGGGTTATGGCTACACCTTC. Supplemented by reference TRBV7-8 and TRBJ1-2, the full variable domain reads GAGVSQSPRYKVAKRGQDVALRCDPISGHVSLFWYQQALGQGPEFLTYFQNEAQLDKSGLPSDRFFAERPEGSVSTLKIQRTQQEDSAVYLCASSQGQGYGYTFGSGTRLTVV.

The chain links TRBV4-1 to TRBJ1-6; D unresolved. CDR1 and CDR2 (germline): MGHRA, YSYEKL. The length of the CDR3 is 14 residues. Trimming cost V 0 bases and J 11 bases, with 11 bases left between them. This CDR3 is CASSQETENPPLHF. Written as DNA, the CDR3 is TGCGCCAGCAGCCAAGAGACGGAAAATCCACCCCTCCACTTT.

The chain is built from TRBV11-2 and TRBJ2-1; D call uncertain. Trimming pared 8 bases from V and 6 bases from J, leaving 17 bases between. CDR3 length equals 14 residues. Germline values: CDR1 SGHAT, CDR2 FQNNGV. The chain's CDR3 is CASCLPGPSNEQFF. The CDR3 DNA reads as TGTGCCAGCTGCCTTCCGGGCCCTTCCAATGAGCAGTTCTTC.

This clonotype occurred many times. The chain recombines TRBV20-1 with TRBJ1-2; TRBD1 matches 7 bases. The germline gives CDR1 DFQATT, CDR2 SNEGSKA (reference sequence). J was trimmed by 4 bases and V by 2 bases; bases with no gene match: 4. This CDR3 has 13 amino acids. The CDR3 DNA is TGCAGTGCTAGAAGGGGGACAGCCTATGGCTACACCTTC. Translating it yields CSARRGTAYGYTF.

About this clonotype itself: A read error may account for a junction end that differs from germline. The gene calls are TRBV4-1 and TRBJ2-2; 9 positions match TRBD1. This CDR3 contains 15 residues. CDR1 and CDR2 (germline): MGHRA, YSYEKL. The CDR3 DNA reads TGCGCCGGCAGCCGACCGACAGGGGGGACCCGGGAGCTGTTTTTT. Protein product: CAGSRPTGGTRELFF.

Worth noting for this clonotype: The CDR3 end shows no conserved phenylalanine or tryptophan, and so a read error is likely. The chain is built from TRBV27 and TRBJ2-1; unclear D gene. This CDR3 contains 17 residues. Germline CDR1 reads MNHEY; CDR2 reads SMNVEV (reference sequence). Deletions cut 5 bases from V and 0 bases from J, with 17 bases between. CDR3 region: CASSPRWAETSYNEQFV. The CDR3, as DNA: TGTGCCAGCAGTCCCCGGTGGGCGGAAACCTCCTACAATGAGCAGTTCGTC.

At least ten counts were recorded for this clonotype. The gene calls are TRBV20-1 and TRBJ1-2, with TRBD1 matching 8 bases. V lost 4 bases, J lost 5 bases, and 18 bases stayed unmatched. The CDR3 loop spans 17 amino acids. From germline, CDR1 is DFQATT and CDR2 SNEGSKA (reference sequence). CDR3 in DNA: TGCAGTGCTACAACAGGGGCAGGGGGCTCCACCCCGTATGGCTACACCTTC. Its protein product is CSATTGAGGSTPYGYTF.

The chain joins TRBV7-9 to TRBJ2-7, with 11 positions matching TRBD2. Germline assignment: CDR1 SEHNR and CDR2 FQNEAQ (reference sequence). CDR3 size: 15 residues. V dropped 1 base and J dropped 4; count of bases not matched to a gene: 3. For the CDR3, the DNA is TGTGCCAGCAGCTTAGAGGCTAGCGGGAGGTACGAGCAGTACTTC. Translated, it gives CASSLEASGRYEQYF.

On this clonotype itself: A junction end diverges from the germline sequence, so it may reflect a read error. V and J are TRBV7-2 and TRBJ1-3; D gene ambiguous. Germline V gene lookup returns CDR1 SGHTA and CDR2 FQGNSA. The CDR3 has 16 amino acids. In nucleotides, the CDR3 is TGTGCCAGCAGCCCCTACAGTCCCCTGTCTGGAAACACCACATATTTT. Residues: CASSPYSPLSGNTTYF. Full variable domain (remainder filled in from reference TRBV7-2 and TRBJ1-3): GAGVSQSPSNKVTEKGKDVELRCDPISGHTALYWYRQSLGQGLEFLIYFQGNSAPDKSGLPSDRFSAERTGGSVSTLTIQRTQQEDSAVYLCASSPYSPLSGNTTYFGEGSWLTVV.